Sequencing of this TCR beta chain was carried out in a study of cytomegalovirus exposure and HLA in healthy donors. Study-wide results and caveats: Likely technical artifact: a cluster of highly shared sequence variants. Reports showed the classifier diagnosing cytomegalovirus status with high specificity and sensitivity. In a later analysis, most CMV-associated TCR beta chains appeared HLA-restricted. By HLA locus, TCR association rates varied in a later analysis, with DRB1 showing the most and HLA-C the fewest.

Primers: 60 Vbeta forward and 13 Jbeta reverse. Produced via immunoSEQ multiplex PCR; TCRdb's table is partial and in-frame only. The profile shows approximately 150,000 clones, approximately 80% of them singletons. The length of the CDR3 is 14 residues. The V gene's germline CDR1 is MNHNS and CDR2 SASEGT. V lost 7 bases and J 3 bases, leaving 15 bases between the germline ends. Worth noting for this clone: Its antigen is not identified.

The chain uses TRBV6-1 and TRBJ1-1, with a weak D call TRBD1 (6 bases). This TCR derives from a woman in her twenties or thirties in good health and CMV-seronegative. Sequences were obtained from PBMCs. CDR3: CASKGGLTDTEAFF. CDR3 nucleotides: TGTGCCAGCAAGGGGGGGCTTACGGACACTGAAGCTTTCTTT.